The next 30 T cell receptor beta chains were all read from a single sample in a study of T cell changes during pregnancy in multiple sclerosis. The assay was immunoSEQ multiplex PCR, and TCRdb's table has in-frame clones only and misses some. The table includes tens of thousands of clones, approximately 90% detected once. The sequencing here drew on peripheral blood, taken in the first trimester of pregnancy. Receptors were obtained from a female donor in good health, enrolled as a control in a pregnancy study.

The CDR3 DNA is TGCGCCAGCAGCCAAGATTCCAGCGGGGGGGCGAGAGATACGCAGTATTTT. Translating it yields CASSQDSSGGARDTQYF. The V and J genes are TRBV4-3 and TRBJ2-3; 10 bases align to TRBD2. Germline V gene lookup returns CDR1 LGHNA and CDR2 YSLEER. J lost 5 bases, V lost 0 bases, and 8 bases had no gene match. This CDR3 comprises 17 residues.

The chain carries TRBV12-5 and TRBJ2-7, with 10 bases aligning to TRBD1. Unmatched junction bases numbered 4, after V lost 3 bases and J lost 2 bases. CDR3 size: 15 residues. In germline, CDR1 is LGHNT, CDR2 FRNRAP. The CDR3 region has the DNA TGTGCTAGTGGTTTTAGAGGACAGGGGGCCTACGAGCAGTACTTC. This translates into CASGFRGQGAYEQYF.

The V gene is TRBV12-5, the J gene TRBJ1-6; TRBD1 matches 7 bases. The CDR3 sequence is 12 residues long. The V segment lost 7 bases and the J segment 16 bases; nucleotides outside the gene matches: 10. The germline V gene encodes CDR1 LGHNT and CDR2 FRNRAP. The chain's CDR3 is CASVLGQSVLHF. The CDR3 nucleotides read TGTGCTAGTGTTCTGGGACAGTCCGTACTCCACTTT. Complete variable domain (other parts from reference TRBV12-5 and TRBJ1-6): DARVTQTPRHKVTEMGQEVTMRCQPILGHNTVFWYRQTMMQGLELLAYFRNRAPLDDSGMPKDRFSAEMPDATLATLKIQPSEPRDSAVYFCASVLGQSVLHFGNGTRLTVT.

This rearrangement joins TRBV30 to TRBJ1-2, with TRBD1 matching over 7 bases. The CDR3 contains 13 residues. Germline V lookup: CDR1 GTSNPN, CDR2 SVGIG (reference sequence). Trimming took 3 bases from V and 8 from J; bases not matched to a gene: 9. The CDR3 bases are TGTGCCTGGAGGTCAGACAGGGAACTGGGCTACACCTTC. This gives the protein CAWRSDRELGYTF. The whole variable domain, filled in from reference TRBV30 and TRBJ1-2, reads SQTIHQWPATLVQPVGSPLSLECTVEGTSNPNLYWYRQAAGRGLQLLFYSVGIGQISSEVPQNLSASRPQDRQFILSSKKLLLSDSGFYLCAWRSDRELGYTFGSGTRLTVV.

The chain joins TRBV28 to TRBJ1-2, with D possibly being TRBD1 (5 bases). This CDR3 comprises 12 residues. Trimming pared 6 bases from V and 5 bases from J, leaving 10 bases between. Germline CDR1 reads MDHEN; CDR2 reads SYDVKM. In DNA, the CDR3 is TGTGCCAGCAGCTTACCAGGGTATGGCTACACCTTC. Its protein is CASSLPGYGYTF.

The CDR3 DNA is TGCGCCAGCAGCTTGCCGACAGGGGAGGTATCCTACGAGCAGTACTTC. Its protein is CASSLPTGEVSYEQYF. The chain joins TRBV5-1 to TRBJ2-7, with TRBD1 matching 8 bases. The ends lost 1 base at V and 1 base at J; junction bases unmatched: 7. The CDR3 covers 16 residues. The germline gives CDR1 SGHRS, CDR2 YFSETQ.

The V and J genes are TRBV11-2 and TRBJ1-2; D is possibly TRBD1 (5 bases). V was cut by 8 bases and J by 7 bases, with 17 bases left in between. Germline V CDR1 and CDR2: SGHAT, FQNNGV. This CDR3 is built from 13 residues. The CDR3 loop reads CASGYSGLGGYTF. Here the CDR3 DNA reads TGTGCCAGCGGGTACTCAGGGTTGGGTGGCTACACCTTC.

The CDR3 spells CASSTDRDYGYTF. CDR3 coding DNA: TGTGCCAGCAGCACCGACAGGGACTATGGCTACACCTTC. V gene TRBV7-2 combines with J gene TRBJ1-2, with 7 bases identical to TRBD1. With 5 bases clipped from V and 3 bases from J, the junction kept 3 bases outside the gene matches. The CDR3 length is 13 residues. Germline V gives CDR1 SGHTA, CDR2 FQGNSA.

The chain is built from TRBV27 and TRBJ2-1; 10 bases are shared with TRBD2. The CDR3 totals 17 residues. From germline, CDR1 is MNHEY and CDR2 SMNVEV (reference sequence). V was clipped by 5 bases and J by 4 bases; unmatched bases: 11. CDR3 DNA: TGTGCCAGCAGTCCGAGCGGGGGGGCCTTGGGGTACAATGAGCAGTTCTTC. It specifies CASSPSGGALGYNEQFF.

The CDR3, as DNA: TGTGCCAGCAGCTTATCGGCTAGCGGCGGTAATGAGCAGTTCTTC. This codes for CASSLSASGGNEQFF. The J gene is TRBJ2-1, the V gene TRBV7-6; 7 bases line up with TRBD2. J gave up 7 bases and V 2 bases, and 8 bases lay outside the gene matches. CDR1 is SGHVS, CDR2 FNYEAQ, per germline. The CDR3 totals 15 residues.

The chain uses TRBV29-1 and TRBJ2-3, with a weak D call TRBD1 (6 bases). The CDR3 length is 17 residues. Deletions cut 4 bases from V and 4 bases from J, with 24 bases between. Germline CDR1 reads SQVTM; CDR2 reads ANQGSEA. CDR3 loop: CSVVPTGALATADTQYF. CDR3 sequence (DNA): TGCAGCGTTGTCCCGACAGGTGCGTTGGCTACCGCAGATACGCAGTATTTT.

The CDR3 region has the DNA TGTGCCAGCAGCTTGCGTCTTGGGGGGAACGACGAGCAGTACTTC. It translates to CASSLRLGGNDEQYF. The chain uses TRBV5-5 and TRBJ2-7; possible D gene TRBD2, 6 bases. The V end lost 1 base, the J end lost 5 bases, and 16 bases lay between the germline ends. CDR1 is SGHKS and CDR2 is YYEKEE in the germline V gene (reference sequence). The CDR3 has 15 amino acids.

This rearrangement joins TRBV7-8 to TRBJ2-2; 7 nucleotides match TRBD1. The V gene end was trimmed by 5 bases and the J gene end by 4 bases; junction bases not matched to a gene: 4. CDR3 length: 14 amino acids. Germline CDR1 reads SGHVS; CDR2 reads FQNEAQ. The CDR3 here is CASSRQGSTGELFF. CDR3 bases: TGTGCCAGCAGCCGACAGGGATCCACCGGGGAGCTGTTTTTT.

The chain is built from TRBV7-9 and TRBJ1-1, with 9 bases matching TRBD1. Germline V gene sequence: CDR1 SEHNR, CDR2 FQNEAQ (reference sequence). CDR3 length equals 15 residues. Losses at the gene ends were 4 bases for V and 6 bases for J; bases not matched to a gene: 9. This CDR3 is CASSSNVRQGAEAFF. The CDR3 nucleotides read TGTGCCAGCAGCTCTAACGTCCGACAGGGGGCTGAAGCTTTCTTT.

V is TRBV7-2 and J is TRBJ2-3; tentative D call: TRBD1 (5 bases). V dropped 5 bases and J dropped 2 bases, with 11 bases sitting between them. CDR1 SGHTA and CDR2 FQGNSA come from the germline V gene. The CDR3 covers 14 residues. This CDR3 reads CASSLGRVTDTQYF. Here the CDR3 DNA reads TGTGCCAGCAGCCTGGGGCGTGTCACAGATACGCAGTATTTT.

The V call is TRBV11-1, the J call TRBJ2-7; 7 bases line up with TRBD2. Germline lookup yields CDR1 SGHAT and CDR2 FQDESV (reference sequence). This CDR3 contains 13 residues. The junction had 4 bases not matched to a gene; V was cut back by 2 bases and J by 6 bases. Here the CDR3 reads CASSLMGGSEQYF. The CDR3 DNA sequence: TGTGCCAGCAGCTTAATGGGCGGGAGCGAGCAGTACTTC. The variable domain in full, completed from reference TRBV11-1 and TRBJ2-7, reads EAEVAQSPRYKITEKSQAVAFWCDPISGHATLYWYRQILGQGPELLVQFQDESVVDDSQLPKDRFSAERLKGVDSTLKIQPAELGDSAMYLCASSLMGGSEQYFGPGTRLTVT.

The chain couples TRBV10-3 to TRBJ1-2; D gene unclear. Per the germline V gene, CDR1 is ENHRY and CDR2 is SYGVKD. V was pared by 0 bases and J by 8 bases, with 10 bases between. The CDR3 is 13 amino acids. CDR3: CAISESRNGGYTF. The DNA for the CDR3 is TGTGCCATCAGTGAGTCTAGAAACGGGGGCTACACCTTC.

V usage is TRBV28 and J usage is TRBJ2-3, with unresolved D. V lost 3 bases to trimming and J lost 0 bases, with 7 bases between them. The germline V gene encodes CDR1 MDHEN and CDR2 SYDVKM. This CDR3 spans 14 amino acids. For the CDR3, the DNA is TGTGCCAGCAGTTTTCAGATAAGCACAGATACGCAGTATTTT. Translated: CASSFQISTDTQYF.

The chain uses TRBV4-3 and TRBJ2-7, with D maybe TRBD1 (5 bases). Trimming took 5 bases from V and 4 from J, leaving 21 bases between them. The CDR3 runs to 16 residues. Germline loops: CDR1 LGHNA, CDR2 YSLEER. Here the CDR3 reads CASSKAPTGLIYEQYF. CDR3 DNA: TGCGCCAGCAGCAAAGCCCCCACAGGCCTTATTTACGAGCAGTACTTC.

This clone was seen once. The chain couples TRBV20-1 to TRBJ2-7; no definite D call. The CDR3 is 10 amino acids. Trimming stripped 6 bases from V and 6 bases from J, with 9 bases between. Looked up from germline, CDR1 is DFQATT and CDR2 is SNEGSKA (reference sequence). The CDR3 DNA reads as TGCAGTGCGGGCCACGGCGAGCAGTACTTC. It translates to CSAGHGEQYF.

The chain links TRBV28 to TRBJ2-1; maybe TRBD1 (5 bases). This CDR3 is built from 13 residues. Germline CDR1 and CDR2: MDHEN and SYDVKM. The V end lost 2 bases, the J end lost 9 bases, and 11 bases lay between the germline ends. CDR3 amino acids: CASSLRGWGEQFF. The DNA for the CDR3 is TGTGCCAGCAGTTTAAGGGGTTGGGGTGAGCAGTTCTTC.

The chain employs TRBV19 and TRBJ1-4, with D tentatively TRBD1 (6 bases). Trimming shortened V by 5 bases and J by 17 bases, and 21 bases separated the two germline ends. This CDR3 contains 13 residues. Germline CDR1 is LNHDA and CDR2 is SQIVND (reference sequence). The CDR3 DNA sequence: TGTGCCAGTAGTTTAACGATGGGGGCTGTCAACTTTTTT. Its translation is CASSLTMGAVNFF.

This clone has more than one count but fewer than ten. The CDR3 is CASSPAADTQYF. The CDR3 DNA is TGTGCCAGCTCACCGGCGGCAGATACGCAGTATTTT. The chain employs TRBV18 and TRBJ2-3; no clear D gene. The CDR3 totals 12 residues. V lost 3 bases and J 4 bases, leaving 5 bases between the germline ends. From germline, CDR1 is KGHSH and CDR2 LQKENI.

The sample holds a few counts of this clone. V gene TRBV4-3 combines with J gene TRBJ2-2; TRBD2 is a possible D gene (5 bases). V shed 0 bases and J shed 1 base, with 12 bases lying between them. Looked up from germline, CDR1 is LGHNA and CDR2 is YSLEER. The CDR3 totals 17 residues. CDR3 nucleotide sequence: TGCGCCAGCAGCCAAGATGGAATAGCGCGGAACACCGGGGAGCTGTTTTTT. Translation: CASSQDGIARNTGELFF.

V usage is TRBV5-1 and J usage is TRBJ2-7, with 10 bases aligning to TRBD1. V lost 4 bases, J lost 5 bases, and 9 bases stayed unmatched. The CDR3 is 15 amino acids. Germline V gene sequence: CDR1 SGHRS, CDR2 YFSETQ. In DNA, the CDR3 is TGCGCCAGCAGCGCACAGACAGGGGGCATCGACGAGCAGTACTTC. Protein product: CASSAQTGGIDEQYF. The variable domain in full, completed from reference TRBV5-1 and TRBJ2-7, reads KAGVTQTPRYLIKTRGQQVTLSCSPISGHRSVSWYQQTPGQGLQFLFEYFSETQRNKGNFPGRFSGRQFSNSRSEMNVSTLELGDSALYLCASSAQTGGIDEQYFGPGTRLTVT.

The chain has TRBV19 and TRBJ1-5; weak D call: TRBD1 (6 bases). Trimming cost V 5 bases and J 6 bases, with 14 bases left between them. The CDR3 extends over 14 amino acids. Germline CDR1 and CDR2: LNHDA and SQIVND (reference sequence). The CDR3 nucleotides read TGTGCCAGTAGTTGGGGGGGCTCGCGTCAGCCCCAGCATTTT. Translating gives CASSWGGSRQPQHF.

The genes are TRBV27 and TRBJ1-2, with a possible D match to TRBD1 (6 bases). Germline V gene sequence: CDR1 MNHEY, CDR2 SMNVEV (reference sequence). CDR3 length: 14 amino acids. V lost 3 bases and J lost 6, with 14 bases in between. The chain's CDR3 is CASSFSGTLNGYTF. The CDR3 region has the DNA TGTGCCAGCAGTTTTTCAGGGACATTAAATGGCTACACCTTC.

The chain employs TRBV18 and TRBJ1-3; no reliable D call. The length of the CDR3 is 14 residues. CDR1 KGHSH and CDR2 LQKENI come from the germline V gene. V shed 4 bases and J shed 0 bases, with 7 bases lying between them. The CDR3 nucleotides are TGTGCCAGCTCACAAACAGCCTCTGGAAACACCATATATTTT. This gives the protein CASSQTASGNTIYF.

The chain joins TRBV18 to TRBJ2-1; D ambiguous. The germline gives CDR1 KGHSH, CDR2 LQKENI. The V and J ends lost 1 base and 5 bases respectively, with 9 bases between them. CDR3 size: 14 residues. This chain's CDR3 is CASSPQKSHNEQFF. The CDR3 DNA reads TGTGCCAGCTCACCACAGAAAAGCCACAATGAGCAGTTCTTC.

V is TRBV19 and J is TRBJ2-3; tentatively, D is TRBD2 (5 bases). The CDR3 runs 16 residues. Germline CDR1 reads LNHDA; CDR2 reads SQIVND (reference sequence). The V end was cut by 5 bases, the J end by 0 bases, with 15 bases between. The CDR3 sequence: CASSPNPGVSTDTQYF. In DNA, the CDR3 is TGTGCCAGTAGTCCCAATCCCGGGGTTAGCACAGATACGCAGTATTTT. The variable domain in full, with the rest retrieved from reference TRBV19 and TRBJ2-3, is DGGITQSPKYLFRKEGQNVTLSCEQNLNHDAMYWYRQDPGQGLRLIYYSQIVNDFQKGDIAEGYSVSREKKESFPLTVTSAQKNPTAFYLCASSPNPGVSTDTQYFGPGTRLTVL.